Presented here are 9 T cell receptor beta chains from one specimen sequenced in a study of T cell responses to AZD1222 COVID-19 vaccine. Assay used: immunoSEQ multiplex PCR; TCRdb lists only in-frame clones, some missing. The profile shows 110,000 or so clones, 70% to 90% of them singletons. The material sequenced was peripheral blood, taken on day 0 of AZD1222 vaccination. The receptor source for this set is an adult in good health.

The V gene is TRBV4-1, the J gene TRBJ1-2, with D hard to call. The CDR3 runs to 16 residues. With 0 bases removed from V and 4 bases from J, the gap between germline ends came to 15 bases. CDR1 is MGHRA, CDR2 YSYEKL, per germline. This CDR3 is CASSQDRRSAGYGYTF. The CDR3 DNA is TGCGCCAGCAGCCAAGATAGGAGGTCGGCTGGCTATGGCTACACCTTC.

The rearrangement uses TRBV4-1 and TRBJ1-3; no clear D. CDR1 and CDR2 (germline): MGHRA, YSYEKL. The CDR3 runs to 15 residues. Trimming cost V 1 base and J 3 bases, with 10 bases left between them. The CDR3: CASSQAELLGNTIYF. The CDR3 DNA is TGCGCCAGCAGCCAAGCGGAATTGCTTGGAAACACCATATATTTT.

This clone was recorded once. V gene TRBV6-2 or TRBV6-3 combines with J gene TRBJ1-1; the D is unclear. This CDR3 is built from 14 residues. Trimming pared 5 bases from V and 5 bases from J, leaving 15 bases between. CDR1 is MNHEY, CDR2 SVGEGT, per germline. This CDR3 is CASSLPYMGTEAFF. The DNA for the CDR3 is TGTGCCAGCAGTCTCCCCTACATGGGAACTGAAGCTTTCTTT.

This chain links TRBV27 with TRBJ2-1; the match to TRBD2 covers 10 bases. This CDR3 is 15 amino acids long. Germline CDR1 MNHEY, CDR2 SMNVEV (reference sequence). The ends lost 4 bases at V and 4 bases at J; junction bases unmatched: 4. CDR3: CASSSGLADYNEQFF. The CDR3 DNA follows: TGTGCCAGCAGTTCCGGACTAGCGGATTACAATGAGCAGTTCTTC.

The gene calls are TRBV3-1 (or the pseudogene TRBV3-2) and TRBJ1-4, with D unclear. This CDR3 has 15 residues. The germline V and J ends were trimmed by 1 base and 5 bases, with 11 bases remaining between them. The germline V gene has CDR1 LGHDT and CDR2 YNNKEL (reference sequence). CDR3 DNA sequence: TGTGCCAGCAGCCAAGGAGGGTCCTCAAATGAAAAACTGTTTTTT. This gives the protein CASSQGGSSNEKLFF.

This clone occurred once. The J gene is TRBJ1-3, the V gene TRBV5-1; D not resolved. The V end lost 4 bases, the J end lost 2 bases, and 16 bases lay between the germline ends. Germline values: CDR1 SGHRS, CDR2 YFSETQ. The CDR3 is 16 amino acids. The CDR3 region has the DNA TGCGCCAGCAGCGCCGACCCGAACAGCGCTGGAAACACCATATATTTT. As protein: CASSADPNSAGNTIYF.

This clone showed up just once. The chain joins TRBV7-9 to TRBJ2-2; maybe TRBD2 (6 bases). This CDR3 contains 15 residues. Trimming took 7 bases from V and 3 from J, leaving 15 bases between them. The V gene's germline CDR1 is SEHNR and CDR2 FQNEAQ (reference sequence). The chain's CDR3 is CASNLWGGDTGELFF. The CDR3 DNA reads as TGTGCCAGCAATCTCTGGGGAGGAGACACCGGGGAGCTGTTTTTT.

DNA for the CDR3: TGTGCCAGCAGGTCCGTGGGAGACAGCACCTACGAGCAGTACTTC. Amino acids: CASRSVGDSTYEQYF. The chain carries TRBV2 and TRBJ2-7; D tentatively fits TRBD1 or TRBD2 (5 bases each). Trimming left V 6 bases short and J 2 bases short, with 17 bases between. Per the germline V gene, CDR1 is SNHLY and CDR2 is FYNNEI. The CDR3 runs 15 residues. Supplemented by reference TRBV2 and TRBJ2-7, the full variable domain reads EPEVTQTPSHQVTQMGQEVILRCVPISNHLYFYWYRQILGQKVEFLVSFYNNEISEKSEIFDDQFSVERPDGSNFTLKIRSTKLEDSAMYFCASRSVGDSTYEQYFGPGTRLTVT.

The J gene is TRBJ2-5, the V gene TRBV5-6; D may be TRBD1 (5 bases). Per the germline V gene, CDR1 is SGHDT and CDR2 is YYEEEE. Deletions cut 0 bases from V and 5 bases from J, with 11 bases between. The CDR3 spans 14 residues. The CDR3 reads CASSLDRLRETQYF. The CDR3 region has the DNA TGTGCCAGCAGCTTGGACAGGTTGAGGGAGACCCAGTACTTC.